Each of the 32 T cell receptor beta chains below was sequenced from the same sample in a study of PD-L1 blockade in urothelial cancer. Clones were sequenced by immunoSEQ multiplex PCR, and TCRdb holds only the in-frame ones, with some missing. The data show some 71,000 clones, with around 85% seen just once and 15% held by the top ten. Time point in this sample: pretreatment peripheral blood. Source: PBMCs, taken around atezolizumab (anti-PD-L1) treatment. Every receptor here comes from a man between 60 and 70 years old with urothelial cancer.

V and J are TRBV5-6 and TRBJ1-2, with 9 positions matching TRBD1. V shed 4 bases, J shed 2 bases, and the junction held 9 bases outside the gene matches. In germline, CDR1 is SGHDT, CDR2 YYEEEE. This CDR3 contains 16 residues. DNA for the CDR3: TGTGCCAGCAGCGTCGGACAGGGGAACCGGAACTATGGCTACACCTTC. Its translation is CASSVGQGNRNYGYTF.

This clone has a single count. This chain joins TRBV7-2 and TRBJ1-4, with 8 bases identical to TRBD1. V trimming: 1 base; J trimming: 5 bases; junction bases outside the gene matches: 3. This CDR3 is built from 15 residues. Per germline, CDR1 SGHTA and CDR2 FQGNSA. CDR3 region: CASSLVWTGNEKLFF. CDR3 nucleotides: TGTGCCAGCAGCTTAGTCTGGACAGGGAATGAAAAACTGTTTTTT. The full variable domain, in which reference TRBV7-2 and TRBJ1-4 provide the parts outside the CDR3, is GAGVSQSPSNKVTEKGKDVELRCDPISGHTALYWYRQSLGQGLEFLIYFQGNSAPDKSGLPSDRFSAERTGGSVSTLTIQRTQQEDSAVYLCASSLVWTGNEKLFFGSGTQLSVL.

V gene TRBV19 combines with J gene TRBJ1-1; unclear D gene. This CDR3 contains 15 residues. Germline assignment: CDR1 LNHDA and CDR2 SQIVND (reference sequence). The V end was cut by 10 bases, the J end by 0 bases, with 18 bases between. The CDR3 nucleotides read TGTGCCACCCGAGGGCGGAGCCACATGAACACTGAAGCTTTCTTT. Amino acid sequence: CATRGRSHMNTEAFF.

In this sample, this clone turned up once. The V gene is TRBV4-2, the J gene TRBJ2-1, with TRBD2 identical over 9 bases. J lost 9 bases, V lost 4 bases, and 13 bases had no gene match. Per the germline V gene, CDR1 is LGHNA and CDR2 is YNFKEQ. The CDR3 is made up of 16 amino acids. This chain's CDR3 is CASSRKSSGGFVEQFF. The CDR3 DNA reads TGTGCCAGCAGCCGGAAGAGTAGCGGGGGCTTCGTTGAGCAGTTCTTC.

This chain connects TRBV6-1 to TRBJ2-2; perhaps TRBD1 as D (5 bases). V lost 4 bases to trimming and J lost 6 bases, with 9 bases between them. CDR1 is MNHNS and CDR2 is SASEGT in the germline V gene. CDR3 size: 13 residues. The CDR3 reads CASSGQSAGELFF. CDR3 DNA: TGTGCCAGCAGTGGACAGTCGGCCGGGGAGCTGTTTTTT.

This clone was seen only a few times. The chain links TRBV2 to TRBJ2-3; 9 positions agree with TRBD2. J lost 4 bases, V lost 7 bases, and 3 bases had no gene match. Germline-derived CDR1 and CDR2 are SNHLY and FYNNEI. The CDR3 is 13 residues long. CDR3 loop: CASTIAGADTQYF. CDR3 DNA: TGTGCCAGCACGATAGCGGGGGCAGATACGCAGTATTTT.

CDR3 loop: CASSLEVPSGEQYF. CDR3 sequence (DNA): TGCGCCAGCAGCTTGGAAGTCCCCAGTGGCGAGCAGTACTTC. The rearrangement uses TRBV5-1 and TRBJ2-7; no clear D. Per the germline V gene, CDR1 is SGHRS and CDR2 is YFSETQ. The CDR3 extends over 14 amino acids. The V gene lost 0 bases and the J gene lost 6 bases, with 13 bases spanning the gap.

CDR3 region: CASSLTGGPTPETQYF. CDR3 DNA: TGCGCCAGCAGCCTCACGGGGGGGCCTACTCCGGAGACCCAGTACTTC. The chain has TRBV4-1 and TRBJ2-5, with 8 bases aligning to TRBD2. This CDR3 contains 16 residues. Unmatched junction bases numbered 12, after V lost 4 bases and J lost 5 bases. Germline V CDR1 and CDR2: MGHRA, YSYEKL.

V usage is TRBV7-6 and J usage is TRBJ2-7, with D uncertain. This CDR3 is built from 16 residues. Germline V gives CDR1 SGHVS, CDR2 FNYEAQ. V lost 0 bases to trimming and J lost 4 bases, with 16 bases between them. The CDR3 DNA is TGTGCCAGCAGCTTAGCCCTGAGGCCGAACCTTTACGAGCAGTACTTC. Encoded protein: CASSLALRPNLYEQYF.

The V call is TRBV4-2, the J call TRBJ2-5; 10 nucleotides agree with TRBD2. CDR3 length equals 16 residues. J gave up 6 bases and V 4 bases, and 11 bases lay outside the gene matches. The germline gives CDR1 LGHNA, CDR2 YNFKEQ. The CDR3 loop is CASSRELAGNVKTQYF. The CDR3 DNA reads TGTGCCAGCAGCCGGGAACTAGCGGGGAATGTGAAGACCCAGTACTTC.

The chain employs TRBV19 and TRBJ1-5; TRBD1 agrees at 7 bases. The CDR3 sequence is 15 residues long. The germline gives CDR1 LNHDA, CDR2 SQIVND (reference sequence). V lost 6 bases to trimming and J lost 0 bases; unmatched junction nucleotides: 5. The DNA of the CDR3 is TGTGCCAGTAGCGGGGGACAGCCTAGCAATCAGCCCCAGCATTTT. Amino acid sequence: CASSGGQPSNQPQHF.

The gene calls are TRBV7-9 and TRBJ2-1; tentative D call: TRBD1 (6 bases). This CDR3 has 17 amino acids. Germline CDR1 is SEHNR and CDR2 is FQNEAQ (reference sequence). Trimming stripped 4 bases from V and 1 base from J, with 17 bases between. DNA for the CDR3: TGTGCCAGCAGCTCGCGTGCTGGGGGCTGGTCCTACAATGAGCAGTTCTTC. This sequence encodes CASSSRAGGWSYNEQFF.

The V gene is TRBV7-2, the J gene TRBJ1-5, with 7 bases fitting TRBD1. The CDR3 is 15 residues long. In germline, CDR1 is SGHTA, CDR2 FQGNSA. J gave up 9 bases and V 5 bases, and 13 bases lay outside the gene matches. The CDR3 coding sequence is TGTGCCAGCAGCCGCCCTGGACAGGTCATAAGGCCCCAGCATTTT. Protein sequence: CASSRPGQVIRPQHF.

This chain links TRBV9 with TRBJ2-2, with 8 positions matching TRBD1. V dropped 5 bases and J dropped 2; count of bases not matched to a gene: 5. This CDR3 has 15 amino acids. CDR1 and CDR2 from the germline V gene are SGDLS and YYNGEE. CDR3 region: CASSPQGGNTGELFF. The CDR3 DNA reads as TGTGCCAGCAGTCCACAGGGGGGCAACACCGGGGAGCTGTTTTTT.

This chain connects TRBV4-3 to TRBJ1-2; 9 nucleotides match TRBD1. The CDR3 runs to 15 residues. Germline loops: CDR1 LGHNA, CDR2 YSLEER. The V and J ends lost 4 bases and 8 bases, in that order; junction bases with no gene match: 11. CDR3 in DNA: TGCGCCAGCAGCCTTTTTCCGGGACAGGGTGAGGGCTACACCTTC. Its translation is CASSLFPGQGEGYTF.

Worth noting for this clone: The junction departs from the called germline gene at one end, perhaps through a read error. This chain connects TRBV7-2 to TRBJ2-5, with 10 bases aligning to TRBD2. The CDR3 is made up of 14 amino acids. Germline V gene lookup returns CDR1 SGHTA and CDR2 FQGNSA. This chain's CDR3 is CASSLAGAQETQYF. The CDR3 DNA follows: TGTGCCAGCAGCCTAGCGGGGGCACAAGAGACCCAGTACTTC.

The chain uses TRBV5-1 and TRBJ2-3, with D perhaps matching TRBD1 (5 bases). Trimming took off 0 bases at V and 1 base at J, with 9 bases between the two ends. Germline values: CDR1 SGHRS, CDR2 YFSETQ. This CDR3 has 15 amino acids. The CDR3 is CASSLGIRGTDTQYF. CDR3 coding DNA: TGCGCCAGCAGCTTGGGTATCAGGGGCACAGATACGCAGTATTTT.

For the CDR3, the DNA is TGTGCCAGCAGTTCCTCTAGAGACAGGGGGGATGAAAAACTGTTTTTT. It is translated as CASSSSRDRGDEKLFF. The V and J genes are TRBV6-6 and TRBJ1-4, with 9 bases that match TRBD1. Per germline, CDR1 MNHNY and CDR2 SVGAGI (reference sequence). The CDR3 is 16 residues long. With 4 bases clipped from V and 6 bases from J, the junction kept 9 bases outside the gene matches.

This chain joins TRBV18 and TRBJ2-1; TRBD1 agrees at 9 bases. The CDR3 contains 18 residues. V gave up 6 bases and J gave up 5 bases; unmatched junction bases: 17. Germline V gene lookup returns CDR1 KGHSH and CDR2 LQKENI. The DNA of the CDR3 is TGTGCCAGCTCCGTGAATACCCGGGACAGGGTAGGGAACAATGAGCAGTTCTTC. Its translation is CASSVNTRDRVGNNEQFF.

The chain joins TRBV7-9 to TRBJ2-2; TRBD1 agrees at 7 bases. This CDR3 is 15 amino acids long. The germline CDR1 and CDR2 sequences are SEHNR and FQNEAQ (reference sequence). V gave up 5 bases and J gave up 7 bases; unmatched junction bases: 10. This CDR3 reads CASSPNRGGGGELFF. The CDR3 DNA sequence: TGTGCCAGCAGCCCTAACAGGGGTGGAGGCGGGGAGCTGTTTTTT.

The CDR3 sequence is CASSSWTDNEKLFF. In nucleotides, the CDR3 is TGTGCCAGCAGCTCTTGGACTGATAATGAAAAACTGTTTTTT. The chain carries TRBV7-9 and TRBJ1-4; D is unresolved. Germline V gene data show CDR1 as SEHNR and CDR2 as FQNEAQ (reference sequence). The CDR3 has 14 residues. Trimming pared 4 bases from V and 4 bases from J, leaving 10 bases between.

This chain uses TRBV2 with TRBJ2-2; a weak D match, TRBD2 (7 bases). Between the trimmed V and J ends, which lost 2 bases and 1 base, there was a span of 14 bases. This CDR3 has 17 amino acids. CDR1 is SNHLY and CDR2 is FYNNEI in the germline V gene. The CDR3 is CASSELGGGRNTGELFF. Here the CDR3 DNA reads TGTGCCAGCAGTGAATTGGGCGGGGGCCGGAACACCGGGGAGCTGTTTTTT.

V and J are TRBV5-6 and TRBJ1-2; 11 bases match TRBD1. The length of the CDR3 is 14 residues. J lost 8 bases, V lost 3 bases, and 6 bases had no gene match. In germline, CDR1 is SGHDT, CDR2 YYEEEE. The CDR3 nucleotides are TGTGCCAGCAGCTGGGGGACAGGGGGGGAAGGCTACACCTTC. The encoded protein is CASSWGTGGEGYTF.

The V call is TRBV29-1, the J call TRBJ1-2; D is possibly TRBD1 (5 bases). Germline CDR1 and CDR2: SQVTM and ANQGSEA. V was trimmed by 4 bases and J by 4 bases, leaving 13 bases between them. The CDR3 totals 13 residues. CDR3: CSVGLAGPYGYTF. The CDR3 DNA follows: TGCAGCGTTGGCTTGGCAGGGCCCTATGGCTACACCTTC. The entire variable domain, with the rest obtained from reference TRBV29-1 and TRBJ1-2, is as follows: SAVISQKPSRDICQRGTSLTIQCQVDSQVTMMFWYRQQPGQSLTLIATANQGSEATYESGFVIDKFPISRPNLTFSTLTVSNMSPEDSSIYLCSVGLAGPYGYTFGSGTRLTVV.

This chain connects TRBV30 to TRBJ1-3; 8 bases are shared with TRBD1. Trimming at V came to 2 bases and at J to 4 bases, leaving 7 bases not matched to a gene. The V gene's germline CDR1 is GTSNPN and CDR2 SVGIG (reference sequence). The length of the CDR3 is 15 residues. For the CDR3, the DNA is TGTGCCTGGAGTACTCGGACAGGGCCGGGAAACACCATATATTTT. Amino acid sequence: CAWSTRTGPGNTIYF.

The chain combines TRBV5-6 with TRBJ1-4, with TRBD1 identical over 9 bases. CDR1 is SGHDT, CDR2 YYEEEE, per germline. The CDR3 length is 16 residues. V lost 4 bases, J lost 6 bases, and 10 bases stayed unmatched. The CDR3 is CASSRMAGQGDEKLFF. Written as DNA, the CDR3 is TGTGCCAGCAGCAGGATGGCGGGACAGGGAGATGAAAAACTGTTTTTT.

This chain joins TRBV2 and TRBJ2-3, with TRBD1 matching 7 bases. In germline, CDR1 is SNHLY, CDR2 FYNNEI. Losses at the gene ends were 6 bases for V and 2 bases for J; bases not matched to a gene: 8. The CDR3 contains 15 residues. CDR3 sequence: CASRRQGPSTDTQYF. In DNA form, the CDR3 reads TGTGCCAGCAGAAGACAGGGCCCGTCCACAGATACGCAGTATTTT.

This clone is a singleton in its sample. The chain recombines TRBV5-1 with TRBJ2-5, with TRBD1 matching 8 bases. V trimming: 3 bases; J trimming: 3 bases; junction bases outside the gene matches: 7. This CDR3 has 15 amino acids. Looked up from germline, CDR1 is SGHRS and CDR2 is YFSETQ. This chain's CDR3 is CASSSRTGTEETQYF. The CDR3 DNA reads as TGCGCCAGCAGCTCCCGGACAGGGACGGAAGAGACCCAGTACTTC.

The chain is built from TRBV6-5 and TRBJ1-2; D is perhaps TRBD1 (5 bases). The germline V gene encodes CDR1 MNHEY and CDR2 SVGAGI. Trimming shortened V by 5 bases and J by 4 bases, and 11 bases separated the two germline ends. This CDR3 region has 13 residues. CDR3 coding DNA: TGTGCCAGCAGTCTAGACAGCCTCTATGGCTACACCTTC. Protein product: CASSLDSLYGYTF.

This clone was counted a few times. This rearrangement joins TRBV10-3 to TRBJ2-3; TRBD2 aligns across 8 bases. The germline CDR1 and CDR2 sequences are ENHRY and SYGVKD. This CDR3 region has 19 residues. The junction had 17 bases not matched to a gene; V was cut back by 4 bases and J by 2 bases. The CDR3 sequence: CAISGGLIAGSGNTDTQYF. The CDR3 nucleotides read TGTGCCATCAGTGGAGGGCTGATAGCGGGGTCCGGGAACACAGATACGCAGTATTTT.

This chain connects TRBV29-1 to TRBJ1-1; D unresolved. Germline CDR1 SQVTM, CDR2 ANQGSEA. CDR3 length equals 13 residues. Trimming removed 7 bases at V and 2 bases at J, with 14 bases between. CDR3 nucleotides: TGCAGCGAATCCACAGTGGCAAACACTGAAGCTTTCTTT. Translated, it gives CSESTVANTEAFF.

The chain is built from TRBV19 and TRBJ1-2, with D tentatively TRBD1 (6 bases). CDR1 and CDR2 from the germline V gene are LNHDA and SQIVND (reference sequence). The CDR3 has 15 residues. The V end lost 3 bases, the J end lost 4 bases, and 15 bases lay between the germline ends. The CDR3 protein is CASSIPGGLGYGYTF. CDR3 bases: TGTGCCAGTAGTATCCCGGGGGGCCTTGGCTATGGCTACACCTTC.